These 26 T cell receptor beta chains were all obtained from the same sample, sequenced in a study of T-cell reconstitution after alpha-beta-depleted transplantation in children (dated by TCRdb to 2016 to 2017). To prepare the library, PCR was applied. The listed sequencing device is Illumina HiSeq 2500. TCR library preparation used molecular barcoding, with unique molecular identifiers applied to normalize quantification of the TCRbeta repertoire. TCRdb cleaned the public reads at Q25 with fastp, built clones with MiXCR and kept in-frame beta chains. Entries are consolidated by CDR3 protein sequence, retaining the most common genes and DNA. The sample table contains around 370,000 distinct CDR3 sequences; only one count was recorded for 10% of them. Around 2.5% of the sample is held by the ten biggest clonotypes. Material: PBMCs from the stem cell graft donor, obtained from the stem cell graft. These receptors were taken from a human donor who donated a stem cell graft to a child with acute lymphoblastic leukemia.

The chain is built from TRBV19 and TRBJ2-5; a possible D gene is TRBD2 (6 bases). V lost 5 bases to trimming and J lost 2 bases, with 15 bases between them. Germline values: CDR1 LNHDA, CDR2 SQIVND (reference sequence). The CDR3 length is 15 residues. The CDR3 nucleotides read TGTGCCAGTAGTGCGGGATTTGGGATGCAAGAGACCCAGTACTTC. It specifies CASSAGFGMQETQYF.

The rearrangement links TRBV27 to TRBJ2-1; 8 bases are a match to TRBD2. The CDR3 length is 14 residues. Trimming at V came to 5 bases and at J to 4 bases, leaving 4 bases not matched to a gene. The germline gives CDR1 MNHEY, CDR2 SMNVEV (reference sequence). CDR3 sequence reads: CASSVAGPYNEQFF. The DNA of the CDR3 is TGTGCCAGCAGTGTAGCGGGACCGTACAATGAGCAGTTCTTC.

CDR3 in DNA: TGTGCCAGCAGCAAATACCGGGTCTTGAACCGTGCAGATACGCAGTATTTT. It is translated as CASSKYRVLNRADTQYF. V is TRBV7-2 and J is TRBJ2-3; D is undetermined. V gave up 5 bases and J gave up 4 bases, with 22 bases separating them. Germline loops: CDR1 SGHTA, CDR2 FQGNSA. The CDR3 is 17 residues long.

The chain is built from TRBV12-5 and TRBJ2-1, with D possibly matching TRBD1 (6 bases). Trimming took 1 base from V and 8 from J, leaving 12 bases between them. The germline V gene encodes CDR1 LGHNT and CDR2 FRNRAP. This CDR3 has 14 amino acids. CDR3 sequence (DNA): TGTGCTAGTGGTTTGGCCCACAGGGTACATGAGCAGTTCTTC. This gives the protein CASGLAHRVHEQFF.

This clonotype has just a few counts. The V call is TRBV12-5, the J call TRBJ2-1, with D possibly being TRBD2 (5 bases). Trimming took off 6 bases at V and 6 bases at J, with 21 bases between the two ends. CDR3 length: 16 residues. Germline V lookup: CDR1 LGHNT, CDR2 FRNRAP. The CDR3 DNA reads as TGTGCTAGTGGACTAGGAAAGGGAGTTTCGGGCAATGAGCAGTTCTTC. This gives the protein CASGLGKGVSGNEQFF. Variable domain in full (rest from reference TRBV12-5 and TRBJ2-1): DARVTQTPRHKVTEMGQEVTMRCQPILGHNTVFWYRQTMMQGLELLAYFRNRAPLDDSGMPKDRFSAEMPDATLATLKIQPSEPRDSAVYFCASGLGKGVSGNEQFFGPGTRLTVL.

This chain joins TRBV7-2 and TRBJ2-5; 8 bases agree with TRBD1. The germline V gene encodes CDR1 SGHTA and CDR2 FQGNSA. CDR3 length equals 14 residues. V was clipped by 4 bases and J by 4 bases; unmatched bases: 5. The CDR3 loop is CASSSTGTGETQYF. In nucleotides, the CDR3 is TGTGCCAGCAGCTCAACGGGGACAGGAGAGACCCAGTACTTC.

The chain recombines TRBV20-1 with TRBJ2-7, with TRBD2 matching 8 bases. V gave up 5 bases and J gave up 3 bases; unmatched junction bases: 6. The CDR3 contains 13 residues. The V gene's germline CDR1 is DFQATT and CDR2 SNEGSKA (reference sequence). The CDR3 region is CSAPGGMFYEQYF. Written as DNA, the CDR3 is TGCAGTGCTCCGGGAGGGATGTTCTACGAGCAGTACTTC.

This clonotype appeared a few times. DNA of the CDR3: TGTGCCAGCAGTCGGGAGTGGGGCACAGATACGCAGTATTTT. It specifies CASSREWGTDTQYF. This chain uses TRBV6-1 with TRBJ2-3, with D tentatively TRBD2 (6 bases). V was trimmed by 5 bases and J by 1 base, leaving 10 bases between them. Germline V gives CDR1 MNHNS, CDR2 SASEGT. The CDR3 runs 14 residues.

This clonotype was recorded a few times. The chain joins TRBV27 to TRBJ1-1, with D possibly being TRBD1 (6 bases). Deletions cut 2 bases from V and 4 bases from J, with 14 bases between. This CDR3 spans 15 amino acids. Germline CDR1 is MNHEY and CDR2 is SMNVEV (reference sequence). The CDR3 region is CASSLIRGPTTEAFF. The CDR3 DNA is TGTGCCAGCAGTTTAATTCGGGGGCCGACCACTGAAGCTTTCTTT.

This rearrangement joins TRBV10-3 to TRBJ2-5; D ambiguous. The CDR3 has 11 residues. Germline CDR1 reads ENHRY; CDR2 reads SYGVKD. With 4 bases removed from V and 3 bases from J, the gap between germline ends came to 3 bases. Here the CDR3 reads CAISVKETQYF. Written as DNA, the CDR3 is TGTGCCATCAGTGTAAAAGAGACCCAGTACTTC.

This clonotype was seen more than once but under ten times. This CDR3 reads CASSQDGTGTTTGELFF. The DNA for the CDR3 is TGCGCCAGCAGCCAAGATGGCACCGGGACCACCACCGGGGAGCTGTTTTTT. This rearrangement joins TRBV4-3 to TRBJ2-2; D is possibly TRBD1 or TRBD2 (5 bases each). Deletions cut 0 bases from V and 4 bases from J, with 15 bases between. Germline CDR1 is LGHNA and CDR2 is YSLEER. The CDR3 is 17 residues long.

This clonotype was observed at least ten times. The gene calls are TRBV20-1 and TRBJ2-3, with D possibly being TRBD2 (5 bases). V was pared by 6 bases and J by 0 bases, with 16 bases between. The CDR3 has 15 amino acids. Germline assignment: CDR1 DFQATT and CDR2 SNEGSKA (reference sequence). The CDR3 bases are TGCAGTGCCCCTCGCGGAGGAAGTAGCACAGATACGCAGTATTTT. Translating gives CSAPRGGSSTDTQYF.

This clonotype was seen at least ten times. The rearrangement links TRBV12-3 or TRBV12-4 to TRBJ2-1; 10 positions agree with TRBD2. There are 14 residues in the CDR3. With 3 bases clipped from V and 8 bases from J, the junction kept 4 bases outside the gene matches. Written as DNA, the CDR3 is TGTGCCAGCAGTTTTGGGCTAGCGGGAGATGAGCAGTTCTTC. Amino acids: CASSFGLAGDEQFF.

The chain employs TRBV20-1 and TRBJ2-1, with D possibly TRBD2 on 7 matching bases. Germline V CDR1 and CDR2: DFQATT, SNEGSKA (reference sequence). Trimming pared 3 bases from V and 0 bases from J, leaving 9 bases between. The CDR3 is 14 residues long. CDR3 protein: CSARGGPSYNEQFF. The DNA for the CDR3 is TGCAGTGCTAGGGGGGGGCCCTCCTACAATGAGCAGTTCTTC.

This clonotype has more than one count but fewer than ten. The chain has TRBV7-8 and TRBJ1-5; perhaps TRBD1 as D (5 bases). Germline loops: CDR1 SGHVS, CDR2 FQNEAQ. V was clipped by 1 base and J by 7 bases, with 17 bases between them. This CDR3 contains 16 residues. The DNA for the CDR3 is TGTGCCAGCAGCTTAGATGACAGAGGGGCCCGCCAGCCCCAGCATTTT. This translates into CASSLDDRGARQPQHF. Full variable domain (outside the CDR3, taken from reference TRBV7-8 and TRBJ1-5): GAGVSQSPRYKVAKRGQDVALRCDPISGHVSLFWYQQALGQGPEFLTYFQNEAQLDKSGLPSDRFFAERPEGSVSTLKIQRTQQEDSAVYLCASSLDDRGARQPQHFGDGTRLSIL.

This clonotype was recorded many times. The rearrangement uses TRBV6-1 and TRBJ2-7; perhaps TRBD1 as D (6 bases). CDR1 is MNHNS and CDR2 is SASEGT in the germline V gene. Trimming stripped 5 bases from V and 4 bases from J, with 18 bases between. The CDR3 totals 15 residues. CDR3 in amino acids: CASSRTVGAGYEQYF. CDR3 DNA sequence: TGTGCCAGCAGTCGGACGGTGGGGGCTGGATACGAGCAGTACTTC.

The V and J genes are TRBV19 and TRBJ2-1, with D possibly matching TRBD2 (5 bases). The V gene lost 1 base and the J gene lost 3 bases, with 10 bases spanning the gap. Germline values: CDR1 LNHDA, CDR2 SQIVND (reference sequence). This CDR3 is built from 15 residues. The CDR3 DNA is TGTGCCAGTAGTATAGTGGGAGAGGACTACAATGAGCAGTTCTTC. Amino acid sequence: CASSIVGEDYNEQFF.

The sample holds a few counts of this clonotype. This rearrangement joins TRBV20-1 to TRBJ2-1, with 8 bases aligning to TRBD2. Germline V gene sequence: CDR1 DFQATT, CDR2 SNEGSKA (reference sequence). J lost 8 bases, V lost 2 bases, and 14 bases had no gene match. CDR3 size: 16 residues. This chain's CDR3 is CSARKGAWTSLDEQFF. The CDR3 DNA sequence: TGCAGTGCTAGAAAGGGCGCATGGACTAGCCTTGATGAGCAGTTCTTC.

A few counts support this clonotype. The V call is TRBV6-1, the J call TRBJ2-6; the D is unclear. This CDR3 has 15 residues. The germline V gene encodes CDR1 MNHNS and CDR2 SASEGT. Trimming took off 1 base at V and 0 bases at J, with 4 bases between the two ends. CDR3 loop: CASSEVFSGANVLTF. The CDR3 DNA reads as TGTGCCAGCAGTGAAGTTTTCTCTGGGGCCAACGTCCTGACTTTC.

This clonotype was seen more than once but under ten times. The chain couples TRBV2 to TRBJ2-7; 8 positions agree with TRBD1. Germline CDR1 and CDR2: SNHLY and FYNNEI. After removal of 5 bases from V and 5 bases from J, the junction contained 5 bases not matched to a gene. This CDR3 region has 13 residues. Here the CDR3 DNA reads TGTGCCAGCAGTTTAACGACAGGGGACGAGCAGTACTTC. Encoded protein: CASSLTTGDEQYF.

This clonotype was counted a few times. In DNA, the CDR3 is TGTGCCAGCAGTTACTCGGGGGGGCCCCCAGATACGCAGTATTTT. It encodes CASSYSGGPPDTQYF. The J gene is TRBJ2-3, the V gene TRBV6-5, with D possibly TRBD2 on 7 matching bases. This CDR3 region has 15 residues. Germline V lookup: CDR1 MNHEY, CDR2 SVGAGI. Trimming removed 0 bases at V and 4 bases at J, with 11 bases between.

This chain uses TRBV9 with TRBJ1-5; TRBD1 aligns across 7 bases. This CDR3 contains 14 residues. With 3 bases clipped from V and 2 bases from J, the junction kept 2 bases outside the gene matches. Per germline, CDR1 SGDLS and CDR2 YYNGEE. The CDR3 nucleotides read TGTGCCAGCAGCGCTGGACAGGGCAATCAGCCCCAGCATTTT. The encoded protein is CASSAGQGNQPQHF.

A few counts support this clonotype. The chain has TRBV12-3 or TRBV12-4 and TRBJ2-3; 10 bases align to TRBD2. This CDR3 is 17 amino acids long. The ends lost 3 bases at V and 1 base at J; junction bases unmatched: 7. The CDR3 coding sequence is TGTGCCAGCAGTTTTAAACTAGCGGGACTTGGCACAGATACGCAGTATTTT. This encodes CASSFKLAGLGTDTQYF.

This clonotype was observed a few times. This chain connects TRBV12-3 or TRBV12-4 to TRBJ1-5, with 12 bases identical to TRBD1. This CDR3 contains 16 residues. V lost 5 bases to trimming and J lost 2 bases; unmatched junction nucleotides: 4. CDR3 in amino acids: CASSTGQGAGNQPQHF. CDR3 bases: TGTGCCAGCAGTACGGGACAGGGGGCCGGCAATCAGCCCCAGCATTTT.

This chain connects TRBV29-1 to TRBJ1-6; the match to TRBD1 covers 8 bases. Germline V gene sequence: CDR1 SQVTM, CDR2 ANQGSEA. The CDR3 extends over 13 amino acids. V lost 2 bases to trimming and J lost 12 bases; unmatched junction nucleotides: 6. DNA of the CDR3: TGCAGCGTTGAATTACAGGGGGTAGGACCCCTCCACTTT. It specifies CSVELQGVGPLHF.

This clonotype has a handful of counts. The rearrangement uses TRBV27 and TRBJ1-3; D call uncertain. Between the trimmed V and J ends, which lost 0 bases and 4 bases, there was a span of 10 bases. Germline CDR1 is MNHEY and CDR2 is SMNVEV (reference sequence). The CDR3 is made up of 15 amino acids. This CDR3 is CASSLSGATGNTIYF. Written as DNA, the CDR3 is TGTGCCAGCAGTTTATCTGGCGCGACCGGAAACACCATATATTTT.